This T cell receptor (beta chain) appears in the sequencing data of a study of blood T cell repertoires in COVID-19. Study background: The United States, Italy and Spain supplied acute and convalescent COVID-19 samples.

There are 15 residues in the CDR3. The V gene end was trimmed by 5 bases and the J gene end by 5 bases; junction bases not matched to a gene: 7. Germline CDR1 and CDR2: SGHTA and FQGTGA. This clone was seen more than once but under ten times. Using immunoSEQ multiplex PCR, the repertoire was profiled, and TCRdb retains in-frame clones only, with some absent. Of roughly 180,000 clones listed, more than 80% are singletons. The source material was peripheral blood. This sequence originates from a woman in her thirties or forties with COVID-19, enrolled during active disease. V is TRBV7-3 and J is TRBJ2-1, with TRBD2 identical over 9 bases. CDR3 region: CASSPSGGRNNEQFF. The CDR3 DNA sequence: TGTGCCAGCAGCCCAAGCGGGGGGCGAAACAATGAGCAGTTCTTC.